The clone carrying this T cell receptor (beta chain) was recorded once. These data are taken from a study of shared clonotypes between healthy human individuals. Looked up from germline, CDR1 is MDHEN and CDR2 is SYDVKM. Trimming at V came to 6 bases and at J to 8 bases, leaving 12 bases not matched to a gene. The CDR3 totals 16 residues. The method was immunoSEQ multiplex PCR; TCRdb's version includes in-frame clones alone and lacks a portion of them. The data contain some 2.1 million clones, 80% to 95% of them seen just once; the ten biggest clones take up under 2%. The naive CD8 fraction comprised CD45RO-negative cells positively selected for CCR7 and excluded terminally differentiated effector memory CD45RA+ cells.

The chain is built from TRBV28 and TRBJ1-5; 11 bases match TRBD1. Sequenced: naive CD8+ T cells from PBMCs. This clonotype originated in a man aged 18 to 29 in good health. Some clones in this sample may be carry-over from other donors' samples. CDR3 in amino acids: CASRPLRDRGWEPQHF. The CDR3 DNA reads as TGTGCCAGCAGACCGCTCCGGGACAGGGGGTGGGAGCCCCAGCATTTT.